The clone carrying this T cell receptor beta chain was found a few times. Its specificity is unknown. The germline V gene has CDR1 SGHDN and CDR2 FVKESK. The V gene lost 4 bases and the J gene lost 8 bases, with 12 bases spanning the gap. The CDR3 totals 13 residues. Investigators isolated RNA and reverse transcribed it into cDNA to act as the sequencing template. Method: immunoSEQ multiplex PCR; TCRdb's copy keeps in-frame clones and lacks some. This sample has 20,000 to 30,000 clones, with around half found just once. Sampling of alopecia areata patients yielded lesional scalp punch biopsies as well as peripheral blood. This sample is drawn from a study of CD8+ T cells in alopecia areata. Study-level points and caveats: Lesional tissue from the scalp (especially in alopecia totalis/universalis) showed higher clonality than normal scalp. Normal skin's resident alphabeta T cells are sequenced alongside lesional scalp T cells.

Sample: NKG2D-high CD8+ T cells sorted from blood. This chain connects TRBV14 to TRBJ2-1; no firm D call. This clonotype was sampled from a human donor with alopecia areata. CDR3 in amino acids: CASSPSGGYEQFF. Here the CDR3 DNA reads TGTGCCAGCAGCCCTTCTGGTGGGTATGAGCAGTTCTTC.